Shown below are 21 T cell receptor beta chains from a single sample sequenced in a study of blood T cell repertoires in COVID-19. The assay was immunoSEQ multiplex PCR, and TCRdb's table has in-frame clones only and misses some. The top ten clones hold roughly 7.6% of a sample with over 200,000 clones, 83% of them seen once. Material for sequencing was peripheral blood. These receptors came from a woman aged 45-60 years with acute or convalescent COVID-19.

The V gene is TRBV27, the J gene TRBJ2-2, with 13 nucleotides matching TRBD2. Unmatched junction bases numbered 1, after V lost 4 bases and J lost 8 bases. Germline V CDR1 and CDR2: MNHEY, SMNVEV (reference sequence). The CDR3 extends over 14 amino acids. CDR3 loop: CASSWGLAGGELFF. CDR3 nucleotide sequence: TGTGCCAGCAGTTGGGGACTAGCGGGAGGGGAGCTGTTTTTT.

The chain combines TRBV10-3 with TRBJ1-3; the D gene is possibly TRBD1 (6 bases). V lost 2 bases and J lost 4, with 9 bases in between. Per the germline V gene, CDR1 is ENHRY and CDR2 is SYGVKD. The CDR3 covers 14 residues. The DNA of the CDR3 is TGTGCCATCAGTGAGCCAGGGGAAGGAAACACCATATATTTT. Its translation is CAISEPGEGNTIYF.

This chain uses TRBV27 with TRBJ1-2; maybe TRBD1 (6 bases). CDR1 and CDR2 from the germline V gene are MNHEY and SMNVEV (reference sequence). The CDR3 runs to 15 residues. The germline V and J ends were trimmed by 3 bases and 4 bases, with 15 bases remaining between them. In DNA form, the CDR3 reads TGTGCCAGCAGTTTTTGGCCACAGGGATTCTATGGCTACACCTTC. Protein sequence: CASSFWPQGFYGYTF.

This clone was seen only a few times. The genes are TRBV6-5 and TRBJ2-7; 10 nucleotides line up with TRBD1. The V gene end was trimmed by 0 bases and the J gene end by 6 bases; junction bases not matched to a gene: 5. Germline V gene sequence: CDR1 MNHEY, CDR2 SVGAGI. CDR3 length equals 15 residues. The CDR3, as DNA: TGTGCCAGCAGTTACTCCGGGACAGGGGATAGCGAGCAGTACTTC. Protein: CASSYSGTGDSEQYF.

The genes are TRBV3-1 (or the pseudogene TRBV3-2) and TRBJ2-7; 7 positions agree with TRBD1. Unmatched junction bases numbered 5, after V lost 0 bases and J lost 3 bases. In germline, CDR1 is LGHDT, CDR2 YNNKEL (reference sequence). The CDR3 runs 15 residues. As DNA, the CDR3 is TGTGCCAGCAGCCAAGAGGCAGGGGGAAGCTACGAGCAGTACTTC. This sequence encodes CASSQEAGGSYEQYF.

The chain combines TRBV28 with TRBJ1-2, with TRBD1 matching over 10 bases. CDR1 MDHEN and CDR2 SYDVKM come from the germline V gene. The CDR3 consists of 17 residues. V lost 2 bases to trimming and J lost 4 bases; unmatched junction nucleotides: 10. Here the CDR3 reads CASSLDLGRQGAYGYTF. DNA of the CDR3: TGTGCCAGCAGTTTAGACCTCGGAAGACAGGGGGCCTATGGCTACACCTTC.

The chain is built from TRBV2 and TRBJ1-5; D is undetermined. The germline V gene has CDR1 SNHLY and CDR2 FYNNEI. The ends were cut back, 6 bases at V and 0 bases at J, with 12 bases in the middle. CDR3 length: 15 residues. The CDR3 here is CASSKLGDSNQPQHF. In DNA, the CDR3 is TGTGCCAGCAGCAAGCTAGGAGATAGCAATCAGCCCCAGCATTTT.

The chain's CDR3 is CASSPLNLGTEAFF. The DNA for the CDR3 is TGTGCCAGCAGCCCTCTAAATCTCGGCACTGAAGCTTTCTTT. The V and J genes are TRBV7-8 and TRBJ1-1, with D unclear. V was shortened by 5 bases and J by 4 bases, with 14 bases between the two germline ends. The CDR3 has 14 residues. CDR1 is SGHVS and CDR2 is FQNEAQ in the germline V gene.

The chain employs TRBV5-1 and TRBJ2-7; D possibly corresponds to TRBD2 (6 bases). The CDR3 covers 15 residues. Germline V CDR1 and CDR2: SGHRS, YFSETQ. The V and J ends lost 0 bases and 6 bases respectively, with 16 bases between them. The CDR3 DNA reads as TGCGCCAGCAGCTTGGGTGGAACTAGCAGTGGCGAGCAGTACTTC. Encoded protein: CASSLGGTSSGEQYF.

CDR3 sequence reads: CASSFSRNNEQFF. The CDR3 coding sequence is TGTGCCAGCAGCTTCTCTCGTAACAATGAGCAGTTCTTC. The chain links TRBV7-2 to TRBJ2-1, with D unresolved. CDR3 length: 13 amino acids. V lost 3 bases and J lost 5, with 8 bases in between. Germline V gene sequence: CDR1 SGHTA, CDR2 FQGNSA.

The V and J genes are TRBV7-2 and TRBJ2-7, with 10 bases matching TRBD1. Per germline, CDR1 SGHTA and CDR2 FQGNSA. CDR3 length: 11 amino acids. CDR3 DNA: TGTAATCGGACAGGGGGTTACGAGCAGTACTTC. This gives the protein CNRTGGYEQYF.

V gene TRBV3-1 (or the pseudogene TRBV3-2) combines with J gene TRBJ1-4, with a tentative D call TRBD1 (6 bases). The V end lost 0 bases, the J end lost 8 bases, and 13 bases lay between the germline ends. The CDR3 spans 15 residues. Germline loops: CDR1 LGHDT, CDR2 YNNKEL (reference sequence). The CDR3 region has the DNA TGTGCCAGCAGCCAAGAAGGAGAGGGGGACGAAAAACTGTTTTTT. Translation gives CASSQEGEGDEKLFF.

This chain connects TRBV2 to TRBJ2-1; 7 nucleotides match TRBD1. After removal of 7 bases from V and 5 bases from J, the junction contained 8 bases not matched to a gene. Germline CDR1 is SNHLY and CDR2 is FYNNEI. CDR3 length: 14 residues. The CDR3 DNA reads as TGTGCCAGCATTCGAGGGGGCCCCGACAATGAGCAGTTCTTC. Its translation: CASIRGGPDNEQFF.

The chain's CDR3 is CASGQAGGPREQFF. For the CDR3, the DNA is TGTGCCAGCGGTCAAGCGGGAGGGCCGAGAGAGCAGTTCTTC. This rearrangement joins TRBV28 to TRBJ2-1; 10 nucleotides match TRBD2. The CDR3 contains 14 residues. Germline V gene lookup returns CDR1 MDHEN and CDR2 SYDVKM. With 8 bases clipped from V and 10 bases from J, the junction kept 11 bases outside the gene matches.

This clone was counted once. The CDR3 reads CATSFGGTGSGTGELFF. CDR3 nucleotides: TGTGCCACCAGTTTTGGCGGGACAGGGTCGGGTACCGGGGAGCTGTTTTTT. This chain links TRBV24-1 with TRBJ2-2; 9 bases agree with TRBD1. The CDR3 runs to 17 residues. After removal of 6 bases from V and 5 bases from J, the junction contained 12 bases not matched to a gene. CDR1 and CDR2 from the germline V gene are KGHDR and SFDVKD.

This clone was picked up one time. The chain is built from TRBV24-1 and TRBJ1-4, with 9 bases that match TRBD1. Trimming at V came to 4 bases and at J to 7 bases, leaving 6 bases not matched to a gene. Per the germline V gene, CDR1 is KGHDR and CDR2 is SFDVKD. The length of the CDR3 is 15 residues. CDR3 protein: CATSELGQGREKLFF. As DNA, the CDR3 is TGTGCCACCAGTGAGCTGGGACAGGGTCGTGAAAAACTGTTTTTT.

The V gene is TRBV11-2, the J gene TRBJ2-5, with 9 bases that match TRBD2. Trimming at V came to 5 bases and at J to 3 bases, leaving 7 bases not matched to a gene. Germline V gives CDR1 SGHAT, CDR2 FQNNGV. The CDR3 loop spans 15 amino acids. CDR3: CASSLRTSVEETQYF. For the CDR3, the DNA is TGTGCCAGCAGCCTCCGGACTAGCGTAGAAGAGACCCAGTACTTC.

This chain uses TRBV2 with TRBJ2-7; 8 bases fit TRBD1. Looked up from germline, CDR1 is SNHLY and CDR2 is FYNNEI. V lost 4 bases to trimming and J lost 6 bases; unmatched junction nucleotides: 5. The CDR3 is 13 residues long. The CDR3 DNA sequence: TGTGCCAGCAGTGGGACAGGGATGACCGAGCAGTACTTC. It specifies CASSGTGMTEQYF.

The sample holds many counts of this clone. The gene calls are TRBV6-1 and TRBJ1-2, with 8 positions matching TRBD1. CDR1 and CDR2 from the germline V gene are MNHNS and SASEGT. The CDR3 is 16 residues long. The trim removed 1 base at V and 3 bases at J, leaving 7 bases unmatched. This CDR3 reads CASSEGSGGPYYGYTF. The CDR3 nucleotides read TGTGCCAGCAGTGAAGGGTCAGGGGGCCCGTACTATGGCTACACCTTC.

This clone was seen just once. The genes are TRBV28 and TRBJ1-1, with D hard to call. Germline V gene sequence: CDR1 MDHEN, CDR2 SYDVKM. Trimming took off 2 bases at V and 6 bases at J, with 13 bases between the two ends. This CDR3 has 14 residues. The CDR3 nucleotides are TGTGCCAGCAGTTTAATTTCTGCGGTCGCTGAAGCTTTCTTT. Its protein product is CASSLISAVAEAFF.

V is TRBV30 and J is TRBJ2-2, with TRBD2 identical over 9 bases. There are 14 residues in the CDR3. Trimming removed 5 bases from V and 5 bases from J; junction bases left unmatched: 6. The germline CDR1 and CDR2 sequences are GTSNPN and SVGIG (reference sequence). CDR3 region: CAWGGLAETGELFF. CDR3 nucleotides: TGTGCCTGGGGGGGACTAGCCGAGACCGGGGAGCTGTTTTTT. The complete variable domain, with remaining parts taken from reference TRBV30 and TRBJ2-2, reads SQTIHQWPATLVQPVGSPLSLECTVEGTSNPNLYWYRQAAGRGLQLLFYSVGIGQISSEVPQNLSASRPQDRQFILSSKKLLLSDSGFYLCAWGGLAETGELFFGEGSRLTVL.